This TCR beta chain was identified in a study of post-analysis software for immune sequencing data. Note on this clonotype: Its matching antigen is unknown.

The CDR3 consists of 12 residues. The germline V gene encodes CDR1 LNHNV and CDR2 YYDKDF (reference sequence). The junction had 1 base not matched to a gene; V was cut back by 9 bases and J by 0 bases. Study results and caveats: When patients were compared with controls, about five TRBV segments were more frequent, TRBV5-6, TRBV5-1 and TRBV20-1 among them.

Unique molecular identifiers were present in the TCR beta cDNA libraries. The T cell input of roughly 0.9 to 11 million gave 400,000 to 500,000 cDNA molecules. Using its own MiXCR run on the PCR reads, TCRdb lists one record per CDR3 protein. Of hundreds of thousands of distinct CDR3 sequences in the sample, 55% to 70% were seen once. The sequenced sample consisted of blood. The receptor was isolated from a girl aged 2-9 years with multiple sclerosis. This chain uses TRBV15 with TRBJ1-2, with 7 bases lining up with TRBD1. The CDR3: CATQGPNYGYTF. CDR3 nucleotide sequence: TGTGCCACACAGGGGCCTAACTATGGCTACACCTTC.